The 21 T cell receptor beta chains in this list originate from one sample, sequenced in a study of CD8+ T cells in alopecia areata. TCR sequencing used cDNA made by reverse transcription of extracted RNA. Assay: immunoSEQ multiplex PCR; the TCRdb copy retains only in-frame clones and omits some. The sample includes 7,500 to 10,000 clones, none of them occurring once. Markers used for sorting pooled cutaneous lymph node cells were CD4, CD8alpha, NKG2D, NKG2ACE and others. Sequences were obtained from CD8+ T cells sorted from a lymph node. These receptors came from a C3H/HeJ mouse with alopecia areata. Strain haplotype (MHC): H2-k.

This clone was recorded at least ten times. Gene names follow the mouse nomenclature. The read ends 4 residues before the CDR3 terminus; that terminus is restored from the germline J gene. This sequence joins TRBV14 and TRBJ2-5; 10 bases map to TRBD2. V lost 5 bases and J lost 1; bases outside the gene matches: 7. In germline, CDR1 is SGHDT, CDR2 FRDEAV. This CDR3 has 16 residues. Here the CDR3 reads CASSAVTGGDQDTQYF. CDR3 DNA (partial): TGTGCCAGCAGCGCCGTCACTGGGGGGGACCAAGAC.

This clone has a count of ten or more. Gene names are mouse gene names. The sequence runs out 4 residues before the end of the CDR3; the remainder is reconstructed from the germline J gene. This chain connects TRBV19 to TRBJ2-7; the match to TRBD1 covers 7 bases. This CDR3 spans 11 amino acids. Germline-derived CDR1 and CDR2 are FNHDT and SITEND (reference sequence). The CDR3 region is CASRQGYEQYF. Incomplete CDR3 DNA: TGTGCCAGCAGACAGGGGTAT.

This clone was recorded many times. Gene and germline names: mouse. The read gets to within 4 residues of the CDR3 end, and the germline J gene fills in the rest. The V gene is TRBV13-3, the J gene TRBJ2-2; TRBD2 agrees at 7 bases. V shed 2 bases and J 2 bases; nucleotides not matched to a gene: 0. Germline V CDR1 and CDR2: NNHDY, SYVADS. There are 14 residues in the CDR3. The CDR3 DNA, read in part, is TGTGCCAGCAGTGAGGGGGGGAACACCGGG. Translating gives CASSEGGNTG. The whole CDR3 reads CASSEGGNTGQLYF.

Many counts were recorded for this clone. Each gene name is a mouse one. Read data end 4 residues before the CDR3 end; the end is taken from the germline J gene. This sequence joins TRBV31 and TRBJ2-1; 8 positions match TRBD2. With V trimmed by 3 bases and J by 1 base, 2 bases remained unmatched. The CDR3 is 14 amino acids. Germline V lookup: CDR1 GKSSPN, CDR2 SITVG. The covered CDR3 bases are TGTGCCTGGAGACGGACTGGGAACTATGCT. Its translation is CAWRRTGNYA. The entire CDR3 reads CAWRRTGNYAEQFF.

This clone has a count of ten or more. All gene names here are mouse names. The read is 3 residues too short to cover the CDR3 end, so that end is filled in from the germline J gene. This chain uses TRBV13-3 with TRBJ1-6; perhaps TRBD1 as D (6 bases). Being an ORF, TRBJ1-6 has a function that is uncertain. Germline CDR1 is NNHDY and CDR2 is SYVADS. The CDR3 has 16 residues. V was shortened by 3 bases and J by 0 bases, with 10 bases between the two germline ends. The CDR3 reads CASSGGTFSYNSPLYF. The CDR3 DNA, read in part, is TGTGCCAGCAGTGGCGGGACATTTTCCTATAATTCGCCC.

This clone was seen at least ten times. Mouse names are used for the genes. The sequenced fragment ends 4 residues before the CDR3 boundary, so the rest is inferred from the germline J gene. The chain is built from TRBV1 and TRBJ1-2; 10 bases align to TRBD1. Germline V gives CDR1 NSQYPW, CDR2 LRSPGD (reference sequence). The CDR3 sequence is 14 residues long. J lost 3 bases, V lost 4 bases, and 2 bases had no gene match. The sequenced part of the CDR3 DNA is TGCACCTGCAGTGGACAGGGGGCGGACTCC. Its translation: CTCSGQGADS. The whole CDR3 reads CTCSGQGADSDYTF. The variable domain in full, with the rest retrieved from reference TRBV1 and TRBJ1-2, is VTLLEQNPRWRLVPRGQAVNLRCILKNSQYPWMSWYQQDLQKQLQWLFTLRSPGDKEVKSLPGADYLATRVTDTELRLQVANMSQGRTLYCTCSGQGADSDYTFGSGTRLLVI.

Many counts were recorded for this clone. The genes are named according to mouse. With the read ending 4 residues before the CDR3 end, the germline J gene is used to fill in that end. The gene calls are TRBV13-1 and TRBJ2-7; TRBD2 matches 11 bases. The CDR3 contains 15 residues. Germline CDR1 NSHNY, CDR2 SYGAGN. The V segment lost 1 base and the J segment 2 bases; nucleotides outside the gene matches: 2. The CDR3 reads CASSDPGLGAYEQYF. The CDR3 bases that were read are TGTGCCAGCAGTGATCCGGGACTGGGGGCCTAT.

This clone was seen a few times. Gene and germline names: mouse. The observed sequence ends 4 residues before the CDR3 terminus, with the missing tail filled in from the germline J gene. This sequence joins TRBV31 and TRBJ2-5, with TRBD2 matching 8 bases. There are 14 residues in the CDR3. CDR1 is GKSSPN and CDR2 is SITVG in the germline V gene. V dropped 3 bases and J dropped 3; count of bases not matched to a gene: 5. The CDR3 region is CAWSPLGGQDTQYF. The sequenced part of the CDR3 DNA is TGTGCCTGGAGCCCTCTGGGGGGACAAGAC.

There are many counts of this clone. Germline and genes: mouse. The sequenced fragment ends 4 residues before the CDR3 boundary, so the rest is inferred from the germline J gene. The J gene is TRBJ2-5, the V gene TRBV31; 9 bases map to TRBD2. Looked up from germline, CDR1 is GKSSPN and CDR2 is SITVG. This CDR3 comprises 14 residues. The sequenced CDR3 bases are TGTGCCTGGAGTCTAGGGGGGACTGGGGAC. It encodes CAWSLGGTGD. The full CDR3 sequence reads CAWSLGGTGDTQYF. Supplemented by reference TRBV31 and TRBJ2-5, the full variable domain reads AQTIHQWPVAEIKAVGSPLSLGCTIKGKSSPNLYWYWQATGGTLQQLFYSITVGQVESVVQLNLSASRPKDDQFILSTEKLLLSHSGFYLCAWSLGGTGDTQYFGPGTRLLVL.

This clone was counted ten times or more. Mouse names are used for the genes. The read gets to within 4 residues of the CDR3 end, and the germline J gene fills in the rest. The V gene is TRBV13-1, the J gene TRBJ2-7, with 8 bases aligning to TRBD1. CDR1 and CDR2 (germline): NSHNY, SYGAGN. This CDR3 is built from 12 residues. The CDR3 sequence is CASRQGGYEQYF. The covered CDR3 bases are TGTGCCAGCAGACAGGGGGGATAT.

This clone came up many times. Gene names follow the mouse nomenclature. The read stops 4 residues short of the end of the CDR3; the missing end is completed from the germline J gene. The chain combines TRBV13-3 with TRBJ1-1, with D uncertain. The CDR3 runs 15 residues. Between the trimmed V and J ends, which lost 0 bases and 0 bases, there was a span of 9 bases. Germline CDR1 and CDR2: NNHDY and SYVADS. The CDR3 loop is CASSDASKQNTEVFF. The CDR3 bases that were read are TGTGCCAGCAGTGATGCATCTAAGCAGAACACA.

Sample share makes this clone medium-sized. Gene and germline names: mouse. The read finishes 4 residues shy of the CDR3 end, and the germline J gene is used to complete it. The V gene is TRBV1, the J gene TRBJ2-7, with TRBD1 identical over 10 bases. The length of the CDR3 is 15 residues. The germline V gene has CDR1 NSQYPW and CDR2 LRSPGD (reference sequence). The CDR3 is CTCSAQTGGYYEQYF. The part of the CDR3 DNA that was read is TGCACCTGCAGTGCACAGACAGGGGGCTATTAT.

This clone was observed at least ten times. The listed genes are named as in mouse. The CDR3 is cut off 4 residues early in the read; its end comes from the germline J gene. The rearrangement uses TRBV13-1 and TRBJ2-5, with D possibly TRBD1 on 6 matching bases. The CDR3 loop spans 13 amino acids. The germline V gene encodes CDR1 NSHNY and CDR2 SYGAGN. Trimming left V 5 bases short and J 2 bases short, with 9 bases between. Incomplete CDR3 DNA: TGTGCCAGCAGGACGGACAGCCAAGAC. Protein sequence: CASRTDSQD. The full CDR3 is CASRTDSQDTQYF.

This clone was counted ten times or more. Gene and germline names: mouse. The sequenced fragment ends 4 residues before the CDR3 boundary, so the rest is inferred from the germline J gene. The chain links TRBV31 to TRBJ2-3, with 10 bases matching TRBD2. Trimming cost V 1 base and J 3 bases; bases outside gene matches: 4. Per the germline V gene, CDR1 is GKSSPN and CDR2 is SITVG. The CDR3 totals 15 residues. The CDR3: CAWSRDWGGAETLYF. CDR3 bases read: TGTGCCTGGAGTCGGGACTGGGGAGGAGCAGAA.

This clone ranks as medium-sized. Gene names and germline match the mouse. The CDR3 end falls 4 residues outside the read, so it is completed with the germline J gene. The chain has TRBV13-1 and TRBJ2-1; 11 bases match TRBD2. J gave up 4 bases and V 7 bases, and 4 bases lay outside the gene matches. The CDR3 loop spans 14 amino acids. Germline V gene sequence: CDR1 NSHNY, CDR2 SYGAGN. CDR3 sequence: CASAGLGVYAEQFF. The covered CDR3 bases are TGTGCCAGCGCGGGACTGGGGGTTTATGCT.

This clone occurred many times. The genes are named according to mouse. The read falls 4 residues short of the CDR3 end, and the missing part is taken from the germline J gene. Other DNA sequences in this specimen translate into the identical CDR3. The rearrangement uses TRBV17 and TRBJ2-1; 10 bases match TRBD2. The J segment lost 1 base and the V segment lost 3 bases, leaving 0 bases of the junction unmatched. CDR3 length equals 15 residues. CDR1 and CDR2 (germline): MNHDT, YYDKIL. The chain's CDR3 is CASSRDWGNYAEQFF. The CDR3 bases that were read are TGTGCTAGCAGTAGGGACTGGGGGAACTATGCT.

Ten or more counts support this clone. The gene names given are mouse names. Read data end 4 residues before the CDR3 end; the end is taken from the germline J gene. The V gene is TRBV13-2, the J gene TRBJ2-1; 9 bases line up with TRBD2. The V segment lost 0 bases and the J segment 4 bases; nucleotides outside the gene matches: 5. Germline CDR1 and CDR2: NNHNN and SYGAGS (reference sequence). This CDR3 region has 16 residues. CDR3 bases read: TGTGCCAGCGGTGATGCAACGACTGGGGGTTATGCT. This gives the protein CASGDATTGGYA. The full CDR3 protein reads CASGDATTGGYAEQFF.

This clone was seen at least ten times. Gene names and germline refer to mouse. The read is 4 residues too short to cover the CDR3 end, so that end is filled in from the germline J gene. The J gene is TRBJ2-5, the V gene TRBV13-3; D unclear. CDR1 NNHDY and CDR2 SYVADS come from the germline V gene. The CDR3 is 12 amino acids. CDR3 sequence reads: CASSDFGDTQYF. Incomplete CDR3 DNA: TGTGCCAGCAGTGATTTTGGGGAC.

This clone appeared many times. Mouse gene names and germline throughout. The CDR3 end lies 3 residues beyond the end of the read and is filled in from the germline J gene. This chain uses TRBV29 with TRBJ1-6, with a possible D match to TRBD1 (5 bases). TRBJ1-6 belongs to the ORF category, with a function that is uncertain. Germline loops: CDR1 MSHET, CDR2 SYDVDS. The CDR3 runs 14 residues. With 2 bases removed from V and 4 bases from J, the gap between germline ends came to 6 bases. CDR3 DNA (partial): TGTGCTAGCAGTTTAGAGGGGTATAATTCGCCC. The encoded protein is CASSLEGYNSP. The full-length CDR3 reads as CASSLEGYNSPLYF.

This clone was seen a few times. These gene names are mouse names. The read terminates 4 residues ahead of where the CDR3 ends, so the germline J gene completes it. Distinct nucleotide sequences in the sample also encode this CDR3. This sequence joins TRBV14 and TRBJ2-7; a weak D match, TRBD1 (5 bases). V dropped 2 bases and J dropped 3 bases, with 6 bases sitting between them. Germline values: CDR1 SGHDT, CDR2 FRDEAV. This CDR3 is 12 amino acids long. The CDR3 reads CASSLDSYEQYF. The covered CDR3 bases are TGTGCCAGCAGTTTAGACAGCTAT.

By proportion, this clone is medium-sized. Gene names and germline match the mouse. The observed sequence ends 4 residues before the CDR3 terminus, with the missing tail filled in from the germline J gene. The chain employs TRBV13-1 and TRBJ1-1; 7 bases map to TRBD1. The V segment lost 5 bases and the J segment 4 bases; nucleotides outside the gene matches: 2. Germline V lookup: CDR1 NSHNY, CDR2 SYGAGN. This CDR3 contains 12 residues. The sequenced part of the CDR3 DNA is TGTGCCAGCAGCCGGGACAGCACA. Protein product: CASSRDST. The CDR3 as a whole reads CASSRDSTEVFF.